Listed here are 17 T cell receptor beta chains from one sample, sequenced in a study of T-cell reconstitution after alpha-beta-depleted transplantation in children. Preparation of the TCRbeta library was carried out with unique molecular identifiers. TCRdb recomputed calls from the PCR reads with MiXCR, one row per CDR3 protein. The data hold 100,000 to 130,000 distinct CDR3 sequences, with approximately 6% observed a single time. The sample consisted of PBMCs, mostly from graft donor cells, taken 360 days after TCRalphabeta/CD19-depleted stem cell transplant. The source of these receptors is a male patient aged 2-10 years who had a stem cell transplant for acute lymphoblastic leukemia, so the T cells may come from the graft donor.

This clonotype was detected ten times or more. This chain links TRBV2 with TRBJ2-3; D unclear. V was trimmed by 0 bases and J by 2 bases, leaving 15 bases between them. This CDR3 has 17 residues. Germline V gene data show CDR1 as SNHLY and CDR2 as FYNNEI. The CDR3 protein is CASSEAYIRVNTDTQYF. CDR3 sequence (DNA): TGTGCCAGCAGTGAAGCTTACATTCGGGTCAACACAGATACGCAGTATTTT.

The table lists this clonotype with many counts. This chain links TRBV28 with TRBJ1-1; D might be TRBD1 (5 bases). The CDR3 consists of 14 residues. V shed 4 bases and J shed 1 base, with 10 bases lying between them. Per germline, CDR1 MDHEN and CDR2 SYDVKM. The CDR3 here is CASSSGTGNTEAFF. CDR3 nucleotides: TGTGCCAGCAGTTCCGGGACGGGGAACACTGAAGCTTTCTTT.

This chain joins TRBV9 and TRBJ2-3; 8 bases are a match to TRBD2. This CDR3 is 18 amino acids long. With 2 bases clipped from V and 2 bases from J, the junction kept 13 bases outside the gene matches. Germline-derived CDR1 and CDR2 are SGDLS and YYNGEE. CDR3 loop: CASSVRVGTSYYTDTQYF. The CDR3 DNA reads as TGTGCCAGCAGCGTGAGAGTTGGGACTAGTTATTACACAGATACGCAGTATTTT.

The count of this clonotype is one. A much larger clone differs from this one at a single base, so this may be a read error. The genes are TRBV28 and TRBJ1-6, with D perhaps matching TRBD1 (6 bases). V shed 5 bases and J shed 0 bases, with 17 bases lying between them. Germline loops: CDR1 MDHEN, CDR2 SYDVKM. This CDR3 has 18 amino acids. CDR3 sequence reads: CASSPPGGGSSYNSPLHF. The CDR3 coding sequence is TGTGCCAGCAGTCCCCCGGGAGGGGGTAGCTCCTATAATTCACCCCTCCACTTT. Supplemented by reference TRBV28 and TRBJ1-6, the full variable domain reads DVKVTQSSRYLVKRTGEKVFLECVQDMDHENMFWYRQDPGLGLRLIYFSYDVKMKEKGDIPEGYSVSREKKERFSLILESASTNQTSMYLCASSPPGGGSSYNSPLHFGNGTRLTVT.

In its sample, this clonotype is medium-sized. The V call is TRBV28, the J call TRBJ1-1, with TRBD1 as a possible D gene (5 bases). This CDR3 is 13 amino acids long. The V and J ends lost 0 bases and 7 bases respectively, with 9 bases between them. Looked up from germline, CDR1 is MDHEN and CDR2 is SYDVKM. The CDR3 region is CASSLWGEGEAFF. In DNA, the CDR3 is TGTGCCAGCAGTTTATGGGGGGAAGGTGAAGCTTTCTTT.

This clonotype was counted many times. The chain employs TRBV10-3 and TRBJ2-7; D not resolved. V was cut by 1 base and J by 3 bases, with 13 bases left in between. This CDR3 has 15 amino acids. CDR1 is ENHRY and CDR2 is SYGVKD in the germline V gene. This CDR3 reads CAISEFQAVFYEQYF. CDR3 in DNA: TGTGCCATCAGTGAGTTCCAGGCGGTTTTCTACGAGCAGTACTTC.

This clonotype occurred many times. V and J are TRBV7-8 and TRBJ2-2, with 10 nucleotides matching TRBD2. Germline loops: CDR1 SGHVS, CDR2 FQNEAQ. This CDR3 comprises 15 residues. V was clipped by 4 bases and J by 5 bases; unmatched bases: 4. CDR3 loop: CASSSSGRITGELFF. CDR3 DNA: TGTGCCAGCAGCTCTAGCGGGAGAATAACCGGGGAGCTGTTTTTT.

This clonotype was seen a handful of times. The chain employs TRBV7-7 and TRBJ2-1, with a tentative D call TRBD1 (6 bases). CDR1 and CDR2 from the germline V gene are SSHAT and FNYEAQ (reference sequence). The CDR3 has 14 amino acids. V was shortened by 1 base and J by 5 bases, with 9 bases between the two germline ends. The CDR3 spells CASSLVEGDNEQFF. The CDR3 coding sequence is TGTGCCAGCAGCTTAGTTGAGGGGGACAATGAGCAGTTCTTC.

This clonotype has a count of ten or more. The chain has TRBV12-3 or TRBV12-4 and TRBJ2-3; 8 bases fit TRBD2. The CDR3 sequence is 16 residues long. V dropped 3 bases and J dropped 0; count of bases not matched to a gene: 5. The CDR3 sequence is CASSFTSGPSTDTQYF. CDR3 nucleotides: TGTGCCAGCAGTTTTACTAGCGGACCTAGCACAGATACGCAGTATTTT.

For the CDR3, the DNA is TGTGCCTGGAGTGTACTGGGTGTCAGGGGGCTTGAAAAACTGTTTTTT. Encoded protein: CAWSVLGVRGLEKLFF. The chain joins TRBV30 to TRBJ1-4; the match to TRBD1 covers 8 bases. CDR1 is GTSNPN, CDR2 SVGIG, per germline (reference sequence). With V trimmed by 0 bases and J by 7 bases, 10 bases remained unmatched. The CDR3 totals 16 residues.

This clonotype was recorded at least ten times. This chain uses TRBV10-3 with TRBJ2-7; 7 bases are a match to TRBD2. CDR3 length: 14 amino acids. Germline-derived CDR1 and CDR2 are ENHRY and SYGVKD. Trimming took 10 bases from V and 3 from J; bases not matched to a gene: 12. CDR3 loop: CASWGGGLRYEQYF. The CDR3 DNA follows: TGTGCCAGCTGGGGCGGGGGACTCCGCTACGAGCAGTACTTC.

The chain is built from TRBV29-1 and TRBJ1-2; D ambiguous. The length of the CDR3 is 9 residues. The germline V gene encodes CDR1 SQVTM and CDR2 ANQGSEA. With 6 bases removed from V and 5 bases from J, the gap between germline ends came to 4 bases. The CDR3 DNA follows: TGCAGCGTGGAGTATGGCTACACCTTC. Its protein product is CSVEYGYTF.

This clonotype was recorded a few times. J is TRBJ2-3 and V is TRBV27; D possibly matches TRBD1 or TRBD2 (5 bases each). The CDR3 loop spans 15 amino acids. CDR1 MNHEY and CDR2 SMNVEV come from the germline V gene (reference sequence). Deletions cut 2 bases from V and 2 bases from J, with 11 bases between. Here the CDR3 reads CASSLATGHTDTQYF. The CDR3 DNA reads as TGTGCCAGCAGTTTAGCCACGGGGCACACAGATACGCAGTATTTT.

This clonotype was observed at least ten times. The chain combines TRBV4-3 with TRBJ2-5, with 9 bases that match TRBD2. The CDR3 extends over 18 amino acids. The V gene's germline CDR1 is LGHNA and CDR2 YSLEER. V dropped 1 base and J dropped 4; count of bases not matched to a gene: 13. CDR3 protein: CASSQGFSGRGDRETQYF. CDR3 nucleotide sequence: TGCGCCAGCAGCCAAGGTTTTAGCGGGAGAGGGGATCGAGAGACCCAGTACTTC.

This clonotype turned up a few times. The chain combines TRBV4-3 with TRBJ1-2, with a possible D match to TRBD1 (5 bases). Germline V gives CDR1 LGHNA, CDR2 YSLEER. V was clipped by 0 bases and J by 8 bases, with 16 bases between them. The CDR3 totals 15 residues. CDR3 coding DNA: TGCGCCAGCAGCCAAGAGACTCAGCGAAGGGGCGGCTACACCTTC. It translates to CASSQETQRRGGYTF.

This clonotype was seen repeatedly, ten times or more. The chain joins TRBV10-3 to TRBJ2-7, with TRBD1 identical over 8 bases. This CDR3 has 16 residues. Germline CDR1 and CDR2: ENHRY and SYGVKD. J lost 4 bases, V lost 6 bases, and 14 bases had no gene match. This chain's CDR3 is CAISSTQGARQYEQYF. CDR3 nucleotide sequence: TGTGCCATCAGCTCGACCCAGGGGGCCCGTCAATACGAGCAGTACTTC.

The CDR3 loop is CASSLGDRSGEQFF. CDR3 nucleotide sequence: TGTGCCAGCAGCTTAGGGGACAGAAGCGGTGAGCAGTTCTTC. The V gene is TRBV5-6, the J gene TRBJ2-1; 7 nucleotides align to TRBD1. V gave up 2 bases and J gave up 9 bases; unmatched junction bases: 8. Germline V gene sequence: CDR1 SGHDT, CDR2 YYEEEE. The CDR3 covers 14 residues.